The 23 T cell receptor beta chains below come from one sample, sequenced in a study of T cell repertoires in cytomegalovirus infection. TCRdb independently ran MiXCR on the reads; one entry per CDR3 protein. This sample has around 770,000 distinct CDR3 sequences, with about 29% found just once. Their antigen targets remain unknown. The sequencing used cultured CD8+ T cells from PBMCs, collected from culture after CMV antigen stimulation. These TCRs come from a human donor in good health (CMV status not recorded). Some clones in this sample may be carry-over from other donors' samples.

The CDR3 sequence: CASSIDRLAGVPPYNEQFF. CDR3 DNA sequence: TGTGCCAGTAGTATAGATCGACTAGCGGGGGTTCCCCCCTACAATGAGCAGTTCTTC. V and J are TRBV19 and TRBJ2-1, with 12 positions matching TRBD2. Per germline, CDR1 LNHDA and CDR2 SQIVND (reference sequence). The CDR3 length is 19 residues. The junction had 8 bases not matched to a gene; V was cut back by 0 bases and J by 2 bases.

This clonotype was seen many times. This chain joins TRBV4-3 and TRBJ1-1, with TRBD1 identical over 9 bases. The CDR3 consists of 18 residues. CDR1 LGHNA and CDR2 YSLEER come from the germline V gene. V shed 4 bases and J 0 bases; nucleotides not matched to a gene: 12. As DNA, the CDR3 is TGCGCCAGCAGCCCACAGACAGGGGGGGGAGGGATGAACACTGAAGCTTTCTTT. Its protein product is CASSPQTGGGGMNTEAFF.

The chain joins TRBV7-8 to TRBJ1-1; the D is unclear. The germline V gene has CDR1 SGHVS and CDR2 FQNEAQ. There are 15 residues in the CDR3. Trimming cost V 0 bases and J 4 bases, with 12 bases left between them. The CDR3 region is CASSLAWDVSTEAFF. In DNA form, the CDR3 reads TGTGCCAGCAGCTTAGCTTGGGATGTCAGCACTGAAGCTTTCTTT. The complete variable domain, with remaining parts taken from reference TRBV7-8 and TRBJ1-1, reads GAGVSQSPRYKVAKRGQDVALRCDPISGHVSLFWYQQALGQGPEFLTYFQNEAQLDKSGLPSDRFFAERPEGSVSTLKIQRTQQEDSAVYLCASSLAWDVSTEAFFGQGTRLTVV.

This clonotype was seen more than once but under ten times. The chain couples TRBV6-6 to TRBJ2-4; unclear D gene. V gave up 5 bases and J gave up 8 bases, with 10 bases separating them. There are 12 residues in the CDR3. The germline CDR1 and CDR2 sequences are MNHNY and SVGAGI (reference sequence). The CDR3 nucleotides are TGTGCCAGCAGTCCTTCGTTGTACATTCAGTACTTC. It translates to CASSPSLYIQYF.

This clonotype was found many times. The CDR3 nucleotides read TGTGCCAGCAGCCAACGCTCCTACAATGAGCAGTTCTTC. This translates into CASSQRSYNEQFF. The V call is TRBV3-1, the J call TRBJ2-1; no firm D call. Germline loops: CDR1 LGHDT, CDR2 YNNKEL (reference sequence). This CDR3 spans 13 amino acids. V was shortened by 2 bases and J by 0 bases, with 2 bases between the two germline ends.

The chain combines TRBV19 with TRBJ2-7; no firm D call. The germline V and J ends were trimmed by 7 bases and 2 bases, with 15 bases remaining between them. Germline CDR1 LNHDA, CDR2 SQIVND (reference sequence). There are 14 residues in the CDR3. The CDR3 DNA sequence: TGTGCCAGTACGGTAGGGTTCGGAACCTACGAGCAGTACTTC. Encoded protein: CASTVGFGTYEQYF. Variable domain in full (rest from reference TRBV19 and TRBJ2-7): DGGITQSPKYLFRKEGQNVTLSCEQNLNHDAMYWYRQDPGQGLRLIYYSQIVNDFQKGDIAEGYSVSREKKESFPLTVTSAQKNPTAFYLCASTVGFGTYEQYFGPGTRLTVT.

This clonotype was detected a few times. V gene TRBV7-9 combines with J gene TRBJ1-5; D gene unclear. Germline assignment: CDR1 SEHNR and CDR2 FQNEAQ (reference sequence). Deletions cut 2 bases from V and 0 bases from J, with 8 bases between. CDR3 length: 15 amino acids. In DNA form, the CDR3 reads TGTGCCAGCAGCTTAAACAGTCATAGCAATCAGCCCCAGCATTTT. It encodes CASSLNSHSNQPQHF.

The chain is built from TRBV2 and TRBJ2-3, with 7 bases matching TRBD1. Germline lookup yields CDR1 SNHLY and CDR2 FYNNEI. This CDR3 has 16 residues. V trimming: 8 bases; J trimming: 2 bases; junction bases outside the gene matches: 13. The CDR3 is CASLKWAGGDTDTQYF. DNA for the CDR3: TGTGCCAGCCTCAAATGGGCAGGGGGAGACACAGATACGCAGTATTTT. Together with reference TRBV2 and TRBJ2-3, the CDR3 gives the full variable domain: EPEVTQTPSHQVTQMGQEVILRCVPISNHLYFYWYRQILGQKVEFLVSFYNNEISEKSEIFDDQFSVERPDGSNFTLKIRSTKLEDSAMYFCASLKWAGGDTDTQYFGPGTRLTVL.

This chain uses TRBV12-3 or TRBV12-4 with TRBJ2-7; D is undetermined. This CDR3 is 14 amino acids long. Trimming left V 0 bases short and J 0 bases short, with 6 bases between. CDR3 sequence: CASSLADSSYEQYF. For the CDR3, the DNA is TGTGCCAGCAGTTTAGCGGATAGCTCCTACGAGCAGTACTTC.

DNA of the CDR3: TGTGCCAGCAGTGGGTATGACAGGGTTGTTCAGCCCCAGCATTTT. Its protein is CASSGYDRVVQPQHF. The V and J genes are TRBV6-1 and TRBJ1-5; TRBD1 agrees at 7 bases. The V gene's germline CDR1 is MNHNS and CDR2 SASEGT. The V segment lost 4 bases and the J segment 6 bases; nucleotides outside the gene matches: 9. The CDR3 covers 15 residues.

Only a few counts were recorded for this clonotype. A read error may account for a junction end that differs from germline. The CDR3 sequence is CASSPGITGELFF. The CDR3 DNA sequence: TGTGCCAGCAGCCCGGGAATCACCGGGGAGTTGTTTTTT. This chain connects TRBV6-5 to TRBJ2-2, with a possible D match to TRBD2 (5 bases). Looked up from germline, CDR1 is MNHEY and CDR2 is SVGAGI. This CDR3 is built from 13 residues.

The rearrangement links TRBV27 to TRBJ1-2, with 8 positions matching TRBD1. The CDR3 contains 16 residues. From germline, CDR1 is MNHEY and CDR2 SMNVEV (reference sequence). Unmatched junction bases numbered 10, after V lost 6 bases and J lost 1 base. The CDR3 reads CASSWDGTGGNYGYTF. The DNA for the CDR3 is TGTGCCAGCAGCTGGGACGGGACAGGTGGTAACTATGGCTACACCTTC.

The rearrangement links TRBV7-9 to TRBJ2-2, with 10 bases matching TRBD1. V shed 5 bases and J 7 bases; nucleotides not matched to a gene: 10. The CDR3 is made up of 16 amino acids. The germline gives CDR1 SEHNR, CDR2 FQNEAQ (reference sequence). The CDR3 coding sequence is TGTGCCAGCAGCCCTCCGGGGACAGGGGAAATCGGGGAGCTGTTTTTT. Protein product: CASSPPGTGEIGELFF.

A few counts support this clonotype. The V gene is TRBV7-9, the J gene TRBJ1-1; D unclear. Germline CDR1 SEHNR, CDR2 FQNEAQ (reference sequence). Trimming took 0 bases from V and 3 from J, leaving 14 bases between them. The CDR3 is 16 amino acids. CDR3 in DNA: TGTGCCAGCAGCTTAGCCCTAAACTCCGGAGACACTGAAGCTTTCTTT. Translated: CASSLALNSGDTEAFF. The variable domain in full, completed from reference TRBV7-9 and TRBJ1-1, reads DTGVSQNPRHKITKRGQNVTFRCDPISEHNRLYWYRQTLGQGPEFLTYFQNEAQLEKSRLLSDRFSAERPKGSFSTLEIQRTEQGDSAMYLCASSLALNSGDTEAFFGQGTRLTVV.

This clonotype was seen only a few times. The chain links TRBV7-2 to TRBJ2-7, with D unclear. CDR3 length equals 13 residues. Germline V gene lookup returns CDR1 SGHTA and CDR2 FQGNSA. Trimming removed 6 bases at V and 6 bases at J, with 15 bases between. Here the CDR3 reads CASSPSSGLEQYV. CDR3 sequence (DNA): TGTGCCAGCAGTCCCTCCAGTGGGCTCGAGCAGTACGTC.

This clonotype was seen a few times. The chain couples TRBV11-2 to TRBJ1-1, with D tentatively TRBD1 (5 bases). Per the germline V gene, CDR1 is SGHAT and CDR2 is FQNNGV. With 2 bases removed from V and 4 bases from J, the gap between germline ends came to 11 bases. The CDR3 spans 14 residues. CDR3 sequence reads: CASSLWGKATEAFF. The CDR3 DNA is TGTGCCAGCAGCTTATGGGGGAAAGCCACTGAAGCTTTCTTT.

The rearrangement uses TRBV28 and TRBJ2-2; TRBD2 is a possible D gene (5 bases). Germline CDR1 and CDR2: MDHEN and SYDVKM. The V end was cut by 2 bases, the J end by 3 bases, with 19 bases between. The CDR3 totals 18 residues. In nucleotides, the CDR3 is TGTGCCAGCAGTTTAGGAGTGGTTCGGGGAGCGGACACCGGGGAGCTGTTTTTT. This translates into CASSLGVVRGADTGELFF. The complete variable domain, with remaining parts taken from reference TRBV28 and TRBJ2-2, reads DVKVTQSSRYLVKRTGEKVFLECVQDMDHENMFWYRQDPGLGLRLIYFSYDVKMKEKGDIPEGYSVSREKKERFSLILESASTNQTSMYLCASSLGVVRGADTGELFFGEGSRLTVL.

The chain links TRBV4-1 to TRBJ1-1; D is unclear. The V and J ends lost 1 base and 1 base respectively, with 10 bases between them. The CDR3 has 15 residues. Germline V CDR1 and CDR2: MGHRA, YSYEKL. CDR3 nucleotides: TGCGCCAGCAGCCAAGGGGAGTACGAGAACACTGAAGCTTTCTTT. Translated: CASSQGEYENTEAFF.

This clonotype was counted ten times or more. This chain links TRBV7-8 with TRBJ1-5, with D uncertain. Germline loops: CDR1 SGHVS, CDR2 FQNEAQ. Trimming removed 1 base from V and 14 bases from J, with 9 bases in between. This CDR3 comprises 11 residues. The chain's CDR3 is CASSLGLEEHF. For the CDR3, the DNA is TGTGCCAGCAGCTTAGGCCTAGAGGAGCATTTT.

This sequence joins TRBV6-2 or TRBV6-3 and TRBJ1-2; D is undetermined. Germline assignment: CDR1 MNHEY and CDR2 SVGEGT. Trimming took 6 bases from V and 4 from J, leaving 12 bases between them. The CDR3 totals 13 residues. The CDR3 region has the DNA TGTGCCAGCAGACCTCTGACCTTCTATGGCTACACCTTC. Protein sequence: CASRPLTFYGYTF.

This clonotype has just a few counts. J is TRBJ1-5 and V is TRBV6-6; 8 nucleotides line up with TRBD1. The CDR3 runs 16 residues. CDR1 MNHNY and CDR2 SVGAGI come from the germline V gene (reference sequence). Germline trimming cut 6 bases from V and 5 bases from J; bases unmatched to any gene: 12. CDR3 in DNA: TGTGCCAGCAGACTATACCCTGGACAGGGTGATCAGCCCCAGCATTTT. It translates to CASRLYPGQGDQPQHF.

The chain couples TRBV19 to TRBJ1-3; no clear D gene. The length of the CDR3 is 17 residues. Germline-derived CDR1 and CDR2 are LNHDA and SQIVND (reference sequence). V gave up 3 bases and J gave up 2 bases, with 17 bases separating them. This CDR3 is CASSIWSYSAAGNTIYF. The CDR3 nucleotides are TGTGCCAGTAGTATTTGGTCCTACTCGGCAGCTGGAAACACCATATATTTT. The full variable domain, its missing parts supplied by reference TRBV19 and TRBJ1-3, is DGGITQSPKYLFRKEGQNVTLSCEQNLNHDAMYWYRQDPGQGLRLIYYSQIVNDFQKGDIAEGYSVSREKKESFPLTVTSAQKNPTAFYLCASSIWSYSAAGNTIYFGEGSWLTVV.

In nucleotides, the CDR3 is TGTGCCAGCAGTGAGGTGAGAACTGAAGCTTTCTTT. Amino acid sequence: CASSEVRTEAFF. The chain employs TRBV6-1 and TRBJ1-1; unclear D gene. Germline CDR1 is MNHNS and CDR2 is SASEGT. V was clipped by 3 bases and J by 5 bases, with 7 bases between them. The CDR3 runs 12 residues.